Shown below are 12 T cell receptor beta chains from a single sample sequenced in a study of untreated major depressive disorder. Sequencing was performed with immunoSEQ multiplex PCR; in TCRdb, only in-frame clones are kept and a portion is missing. The table records 20,000 to 25,000 clones, roughly 93% of them present only once. Sequences were obtained from CD4+ T cells from PBMCs. The receptors stem from a young man in good health.

The chain employs TRBV5-1 and TRBJ1-1; 7 nucleotides agree with TRBD1. Germline CDR1 is SGHRS and CDR2 is YFSETQ. The CDR3 loop spans 15 amino acids. J was trimmed by 2 bases and V by 4 bases; bases with no gene match: 8. DNA of the CDR3: TGCGCCAGCAGCATTCGACAGGGACTTAACACTGAAGCTTTCTTT. Amino acid sequence: CASSIRQGLNTEAFF.

V usage is TRBV2 and J usage is TRBJ2-5; D not resolved. Trimming left V 7 bases short and J 1 base short, with 7 bases between. This CDR3 comprises 12 residues. CDR1 is SNHLY and CDR2 is FYNNEI in the germline V gene. The CDR3 spells CASNEFQETQYF. CDR3 nucleotides: TGTGCCAGCAATGAGTTCCAAGAGACCCAGTACTTC.

This clone occurred a few times. The gene calls are TRBV6-6 and TRBJ1-5; TRBD1 might be the D (5 bases). V shed 2 bases and J shed 3 bases, with 11 bases lying between them. The CDR3 runs to 15 residues. Looked up from germline, CDR1 is MNHNY and CDR2 is SVGAGI (reference sequence). CDR3 sequence: CASSYPDSLNQPQHF. CDR3 coding DNA: TGTGCCAGCAGTTACCCCGACAGCCTCAATCAGCCCCAGCATTTT.

The chain employs TRBV4-2 and TRBJ1-5; D remains unclear. V lost 4 bases to trimming and J lost 10 bases, with 17 bases between them. Germline V lookup: CDR1 LGHNA, CDR2 YNFKEQ. This CDR3 is built from 14 residues. The CDR3 DNA sequence: TGTGCCAGCAGCCGCCCAGAAGGGTCGGGTCCCCAGCATTTT. This encodes CASSRPEGSGPQHF.

The CDR3 loop reads CASSFSDRNQPQHF. As DNA, the CDR3 is TGTGCCAGCAGCTTTTCTGACAGGAATCAGCCCCAGCATTTT. The chain couples TRBV7-2 to TRBJ1-5; D possibly corresponds to TRBD1 (6 bases). CDR3 length: 14 residues. Trimming removed 3 bases from V and 4 bases from J, with 10 bases in between. Germline V lookup: CDR1 SGHTA, CDR2 FQGNSA. Complete variable domain (other parts from reference TRBV7-2 and TRBJ1-5): GAGVSQSPSNKVTEKGKDVELRCDPISGHTALYWYRQSLGQGLEFLIYFQGNSAPDKSGLPSDRFSAERTGGSVSTLTIQRTQQEDSAVYLCASSFSDRNQPQHFGDGTRLSIL.

This chain connects TRBV4-3 to TRBJ2-1; tentative D call: TRBD2 (5 bases). Trimming stripped 2 bases from V and 7 bases from J, with 9 bases between. The CDR3 runs to 13 residues. Germline CDR1 is LGHNA and CDR2 is YSLEER. This chain's CDR3 is CASSQTSYNEQFF. DNA of the CDR3: TGCGCCAGCAGCCAAACTAGTTATAATGAGCAGTTCTTC.

This rearrangement joins TRBV27 to TRBJ2-7; 11 nucleotides match TRBD1. CDR1 is MNHEY and CDR2 is SMNVEV in the germline V gene (reference sequence). Trimming took 6 bases from V and 4 from J; bases not matched to a gene: 5. The CDR3 consists of 14 residues. The CDR3 protein is CASSPGDRGYEQYF. The CDR3 coding sequence is TGTGCCAGCAGCCCAGGGGACAGGGGGTACGAGCAGTACTTC.

J is TRBJ1-4 and V is TRBV4-1; no reliable D call. The CDR3 covers 15 residues. V was pared by 0 bases and J by 5 bases, with 10 bases between. The germline V gene has CDR1 MGHRA and CDR2 YSYEKL. In DNA, the CDR3 is TGCGCCAGCAGCCAAGACACTGCGGTGAATGAAAAACTGTTTTTT. As protein: CASSQDTAVNEKLFF.

This clone was observed once. The DNA for the CDR3 is TGTGCCAGCAGCTTAGCGGGCCCCTACGAGCAGTACTTC. This encodes CASSLAGPYEQYF. The chain uses TRBV7-2 and TRBJ2-7, with D uncertain. V dropped 0 bases and J dropped 2 bases, with 5 bases sitting between them. The CDR3 runs to 13 residues. The germline V gene encodes CDR1 SGHTA and CDR2 FQGNSA.

The J gene is TRBJ1-1, the V gene TRBV27; TRBD1 is a possible D gene (5 bases). Trimming took off 3 bases at V and 5 bases at J, with 13 bases between the two ends. CDR3 length: 14 residues. Germline V lookup: CDR1 MNHEY, CDR2 SMNVEV (reference sequence). CDR3 region: CASSFQGVGTEAFF. The CDR3 DNA is TGTGCCAGCAGTTTCCAGGGTGTAGGTACTGAAGCTTTCTTT.

This chain links TRBV11-1 with TRBJ1-1; D unresolved. V was cut by 1 base and J by 3 bases, with 18 bases left in between. The CDR3 has 17 amino acids. Germline CDR1 reads SGHAT; CDR2 reads FQDESV (reference sequence). DNA for the CDR3: TGTGCCAGCAGCTTAGGCCGACTGAGGATAAAAGACACTGAAGCTTTCTTT. Translating gives CASSLGRLRIKDTEAFF. Combining the CDR3 with reference TRBV11-1 and TRBJ1-1 gives the whole variable domain EAEVAQSPRYKITEKSQAVAFWCDPISGHATLYWYRQILGQGPELLVQFQDESVVDDSQLPKDRFSAERLKGVDSTLKIQPAELGDSAMYLCASSLGRLRIKDTEAFFGQGTRLTVV.

The rearrangement uses TRBV5-1 and TRBJ2-5, with D possibly matching TRBD1 (5 bases). Germline CDR1 reads SGHRS; CDR2 reads YFSETQ. The CDR3 extends over 15 amino acids. V lost 2 bases to trimming and J lost 0 bases, with 11 bases between them. The CDR3 loop is CASSLAPGYQETQYF. The CDR3, as DNA: TGCGCCAGCAGCTTAGCCCCAGGGTACCAAGAGACCCAGTACTTC.